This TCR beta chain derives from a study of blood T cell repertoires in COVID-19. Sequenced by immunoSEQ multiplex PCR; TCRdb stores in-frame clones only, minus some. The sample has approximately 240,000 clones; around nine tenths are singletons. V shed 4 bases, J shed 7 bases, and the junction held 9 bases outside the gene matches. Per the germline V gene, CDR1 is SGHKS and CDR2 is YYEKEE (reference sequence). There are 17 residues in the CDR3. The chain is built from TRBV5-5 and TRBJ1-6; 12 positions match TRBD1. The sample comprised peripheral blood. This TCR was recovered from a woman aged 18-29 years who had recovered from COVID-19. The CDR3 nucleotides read TGTGCCAGCAGCACCCTGCCGGGACAGGGGGCGAATTCACCCCTCCACTTT. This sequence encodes CASSTLPGQGANSPLHF.